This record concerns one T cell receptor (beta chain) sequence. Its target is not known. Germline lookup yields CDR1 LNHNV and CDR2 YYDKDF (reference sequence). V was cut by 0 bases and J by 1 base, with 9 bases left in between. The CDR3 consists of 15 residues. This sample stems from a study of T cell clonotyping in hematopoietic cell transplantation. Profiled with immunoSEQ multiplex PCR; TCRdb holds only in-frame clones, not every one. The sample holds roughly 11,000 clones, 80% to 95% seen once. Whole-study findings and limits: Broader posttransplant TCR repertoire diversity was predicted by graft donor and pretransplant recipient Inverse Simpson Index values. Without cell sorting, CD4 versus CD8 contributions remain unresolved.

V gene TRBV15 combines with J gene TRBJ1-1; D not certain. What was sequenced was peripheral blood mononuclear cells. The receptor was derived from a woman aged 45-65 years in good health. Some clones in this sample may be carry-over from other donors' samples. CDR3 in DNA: TGTGCCACCAGCAGAGACTATCAGAGGAACACTGAAGCTTTCTTT. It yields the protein CATSRDYQRNTEAFF.